A single sample is the source of the 21 T cell receptor beta chains below, sequenced in a study of technical replicates of blood from four donors. Clones were sequenced by immunoSEQ multiplex PCR, and TCRdb holds only the in-frame ones, with some missing. The sample carries about 50,000 clones, around 95% recorded once. What was sequenced was T cells isolated from PBMCs. The receptors derive from a human donor in good health.

This chain links TRBV7-8 with TRBJ2-7; maybe TRBD1 (6 bases). Per germline, CDR1 SGHVS and CDR2 FQNEAQ. Between the trimmed V and J ends, which lost 1 base and 2 bases, there was a span of 15 bases. CDR3 length equals 16 residues. CDR3 in DNA: TGTGCCAGCAGCTTAGTTAACAGGGCAGGGACCTACGAGCAGTACTTC. It specifies CASSLVNRAGTYEQYF. Combining the CDR3 with reference TRBV7-8 and TRBJ2-7 gives the whole variable domain GAGVSQSPRYKVAKRGQDVALRCDPISGHVSLFWYQQALGQGPEFLTYFQNEAQLDKSGLPSDRFFAERPEGSVSTLKIQRTQQEDSAVYLCASSLVNRAGTYEQYFGPGTRLTVT.

V usage is TRBV7-9 and J usage is TRBJ2-7, with D unclear. Trimming removed 1 base at V and 0 bases at J, with 10 bases between. This CDR3 is built from 15 residues. The germline CDR1 and CDR2 sequences are SEHNR and FQNEAQ (reference sequence). CDR3 sequence (DNA): TGTGCCAGCAGCTTAGTCGGCGGCAGCTCCTACGAGCAGTACTTC. Protein product: CASSLVGGSSYEQYF. The full variable domain, rest sourced from reference TRBV7-9 and TRBJ2-7, is DTGVSQNPRHKITKRGQNVTFRCDPISEHNRLYWYRQTLGQGPEFLTYFQNEAQLEKSRLLSDRFSAERPKGSFSTLEIQRTEQGDSAMYLCASSLVGGSSYEQYFGPGTRLTVT.

This clone was observed a handful of times. This chain joins TRBV28 and TRBJ2-7; 8 nucleotides match TRBD1. Germline CDR1 is MDHEN and CDR2 is SYDVKM. Trimming at V came to 5 bases and at J to 1 base, leaving 10 bases not matched to a gene. CDR3 length: 16 amino acids. The CDR3 loop is CASSPPSGQVSYEQYF. The CDR3 nucleotides read TGTGCCAGCAGTCCTCCCTCGGGACAGGTTTCCTACGAGCAGTACTTC.

CDR3 in DNA: TGTGCCAGCAGCCTGGGACTAGCGGGACCTTACGAGCAGTACTTC. It yields the protein CASSLGLAGPYEQYF. The rearrangement joins TRBV7-6 to TRBJ2-7; 13 bases map to TRBD2. Germline lookup yields CDR1 SGHVS and CDR2 FNYEAQ. V was pared by 5 bases and J by 4 bases, with 5 bases of the junction left unmatched. The CDR3 has 15 amino acids.

The chain has TRBV9 and TRBJ2-7; 7 nucleotides match TRBD2. Trimming at V came to 0 bases and at J to 2 bases, leaving 2 bases not matched to a gene. This CDR3 spans 14 amino acids. Germline V gives CDR1 SGDLS, CDR2 YYNGEE. The CDR3 protein is CASSVEGLAYEQYF. The CDR3 DNA is TGTGCCAGCAGCGTAGAAGGACTAGCCTACGAGCAGTACTTC.

The chain uses TRBV6-5 and TRBJ2-1; D remains ambiguous. Per the germline V gene, CDR1 is MNHEY and CDR2 is SVGAGI. The CDR3 covers 14 residues. V lost 0 bases, J lost 9 bases, and 12 bases lay in between. CDR3 nucleotides: TGTGCCAGCAGTTACTCATCCTTAGGAGTTGAGCAGTTCTTC. Translation gives CASSYSSLGVEQFF.

The rearrangement uses TRBV7-8 and TRBJ1-2; D perhaps matches TRBD1 (6 bases). The CDR3 is made up of 15 amino acids. Trimming left V 0 bases short and J 4 bases short, with 12 bases between. CDR1 is SGHVS, CDR2 FQNEAQ, per germline. This chain's CDR3 is CASSLAGDTGYGYTF. The CDR3, as DNA: TGTGCCAGCAGCTTAGCAGGGGACACGGGCTATGGCTACACCTTC.

The sample holds one count of this clone. One end of the junction does not line up with germline, which may come from a read error. V gene TRBV7-7 combines with J gene TRBJ2-4; D is uncertain. The CDR3 covers 13 residues. Germline assignment: CDR1 SSHAT and CDR2 FNYEAQ (reference sequence). For the CDR3, the DNA is TGTGCTAGCAGCCTCGACCGGGAAAACATTCAGTACTTC. It yields the protein CASSLDRENIQYF. The whole variable domain, remainder taken from reference TRBV7-7 and TRBJ2-4, is GAGVSQSPRYKVTKRGQDVTLRCDPISSHATLYWYQQALGQGPEFLTYFNYEAQPDKSGLPSDRFSAERPEGSISTLTIQRTEQRDSAMYRCASSLDRENIQYFGAGTRLSVL.

The rearrangement joins TRBV7-2 to TRBJ1-2; D may be TRBD1 (6 bases). The V end was cut by 2 bases, the J end by 7 bases, with 14 bases between. The CDR3 loop spans 14 amino acids. Germline CDR1 is SGHTA and CDR2 is FQGNSA. CDR3 protein: CASSLPTGLSGYTF. The CDR3 DNA sequence: TGTGCCAGCAGCTTACCTACAGGGTTGAGTGGCTACACCTTC.

The V call is TRBV15, the J call TRBJ2-1, with 8 bases aligning to TRBD2. This CDR3 comprises 16 residues. V lost 0 bases and J lost 4; bases outside the gene matches: 5. CDR1 and CDR2 from the germline V gene are LNHNV and YYDKDF (reference sequence). CDR3 protein: CATSRDFGGRYNEQFF. The CDR3 DNA is TGTGCCACCAGCAGAGACTTCGGCGGGAGGTACAATGAGCAGTTCTTC. The variable domain in full, completed from reference TRBV15 and TRBJ2-1, reads DAMVIQNPRYQVTQFGKPVTLSCSQTLNHNVMYWYQQKSSQAPKLLFHYYDKDFNNEADTPDNFQSRRPNTSFCFLDIRSPGLGDTAMYLCATSRDFGGRYNEQFFGPGTRLTVL.

This rearrangement joins TRBV19 to TRBJ2-7; TRBD2 aligns across 12 bases. With 6 bases clipped from V and 3 bases from J, the junction kept 3 bases outside the gene matches. Germline loops: CDR1 LNHDA, CDR2 SQIVND (reference sequence). The CDR3 has 14 residues. This CDR3 reads CASSPGLAGYEQYF. The CDR3 coding sequence is TGTGCCAGTAGCCCGGGACTAGCGGGCTACGAGCAGTACTTC.

The chain couples TRBV9 to TRBJ2-5, with D possibly TRBD2 on 5 matching bases. Trimming took 4 bases from V and 5 from J, leaving 18 bases between them. The CDR3 sequence is 15 residues long. Looked up from germline, CDR1 is SGDLS and CDR2 is YYNGEE. This CDR3 is CASSYGLGWAETQYF. In nucleotides, the CDR3 is TGTGCCAGCAGCTATGGACTGGGCTGGGCTGAGACCCAGTACTTC.

The chain couples TRBV6-5 to TRBJ1-3; D remains ambiguous. The germline gives CDR1 MNHEY, CDR2 SVGAGI. Trimming cost V 6 bases and J 2 bases, with 5 bases left between them. The CDR3 has 12 amino acids. The CDR3 region is CASSQTGNTIYF. The DNA of the CDR3 is TGTGCCAGCAGCCAGACTGGAAACACCATATATTTT.

This CDR3 reads CATGLVLYEQYF. The CDR3 nucleotides are TGTGCCACTGGACTAGTTCTCTACGAGCAGTACTTC. The chain combines TRBV10-3 with TRBJ2-7; 7 positions match TRBD2. The CDR3 sequence is 12 residues long. Trimming cost V 10 bases and J 3 bases; bases outside gene matches: 6. Germline-derived CDR1 and CDR2 are ENHRY and SYGVKD.

This chain uses TRBV29-1 with TRBJ1-1; D possibly corresponds to TRBD1 (5 bases). Germline V gene data show CDR1 as SQVTM and CDR2 as ANQGSEA. Trimming pared 4 bases from V and 1 base from J, leaving 10 bases between. The CDR3 contains 13 residues. The CDR3 bases are TGCAGCGTTGGCCAAGGGGAGAACACTGAAGCTTTCTTT. The encoded protein is CSVGQGENTEAFF.

CDR3 region: CASSPRTGREQFF. CDR3 sequence (DNA): TGTGCCAGCAGCCCGAGGACAGGGCGGGAGCAGTTCTTC. V gene TRBV9 combines with J gene TRBJ2-1, with TRBD1 matching over 8 bases. CDR3 length: 13 amino acids. Germline trimming cut 4 bases from V and 10 bases from J; bases unmatched to any gene: 7. The germline CDR1 and CDR2 sequences are SGDLS and YYNGEE.

The chain carries TRBV6-1 and TRBJ2-7; D is unclear. V gave up 0 bases and J gave up 1 base, with 4 bases separating them. Germline CDR1 reads MNHNS; CDR2 reads SASEGT. This CDR3 spans 13 amino acids. CDR3 DNA: TGTGCCAGCAGTGAAGCCGGTTCCTACGAGCAGTACTTC. Protein product: CASSEAGSYEQYF.

J is TRBJ1-2 and V is TRBV13; 9 positions agree with TRBD1. CDR3 length: 18 amino acids. The germline V gene has CDR1 PRHDT and CDR2 FYEKMQ (reference sequence). The trim removed 5 bases at V and 3 bases at J, leaving 16 bases unmatched. The DNA for the CDR3 is TGTGCCAGCAGCCGCGGGCGGGGACAGGGCCGGTCCGACTATGGCTACACCTTC. Protein product: CASSRGRGQGRSDYGYTF.

The V and J genes are TRBV7-2 and TRBJ1-5; D is unclear. V was pared by 5 bases and J by 5 bases, with 10 bases between. Germline CDR1 SGHTA, CDR2 FQGNSA. This CDR3 has 13 amino acids. The CDR3 protein is CASSIGPYQPQHF. The CDR3 nucleotides are TGTGCCAGCAGCATAGGGCCCTATCAGCCCCAGCATTTT.

This chain connects TRBV7-9 to TRBJ2-2; D might be TRBD2 (6 bases). V gave up 5 bases and J gave up 3 bases, with 10 bases separating them. CDR3 size: 14 residues. CDR1 and CDR2 from the germline V gene are SEHNR and FQNEAQ (reference sequence). CDR3 coding DNA: TGTGCCAGCAGCCAAGAGCGGGACACCGGGGAGCTGTTTTTT. It codes for CASSQERDTGELFF.

The chain is built from TRBV28 and TRBJ2-7, with D possibly being TRBD1 (5 bases). Trimming pared 6 bases from V and 5 bases from J, leaving 8 bases between. Germline values: CDR1 MDHEN, CDR2 SYDVKM. The CDR3 runs to 11 residues. The CDR3 region is CASRIRDEQYF. CDR3 DNA sequence: TGTGCCAGCAGGATCAGGGACGAGCAGTACTTC.